The rows below give T cell receptor beta chains drawn from one sample of a study of cytomegalovirus exposure and HLA in healthy donors. Libraries were prepared by immunoSEQ multiplex PCR; TCRdb keeps only in-frame clonotypes and omits some of them. The table has approximately 160,000 clones, around 68% seen once. Sequenced material: PBMCs. The receptor source for this set is a man aged 50-60 years in good health and CMV-seronegative. Both conserved end residues are part of each CDR3. D genes are given only for firm matches. Some rows mark clone size as missing; the rest say once, few, many or name a class of expanded clone.

d_gene: NA; v_gene: TRBV7-2; abundance: NA; j_gene: TRBJ2-2; len: 13; CDR3nt: TGTGCCGGCAGCCCGTTGGGGCCCGGGGAGCTGTTTTTT; CDR3aa: CAGSPLGPGELFF
d_gene: NA; v_gene: TRBV6-5; abundance: NA; j_gene: TRBJ1-2; len: 15; CDR3nt: TGTGCCAGCAGTTCTCCCGCGGGGTCATCCTATGGCTACACCTTC; CDR3aa: CASSSPAGSSYGYTF
d_gene: NA; v_gene: TRBV4-1; abundance: NA; j_gene: TRBJ1-5; len: 15; CDR3nt: TGCGCCAGCAGCCAAGAATCCCACCAGGGGCAGCCCCAGCATTTT; CDR3aa: CASSQESHQGQPQHF
d_gene: NA; v_gene: TRBV4-1; abundance: NA; j_gene: TRBJ2-7; len: 15; CDR3nt: TGCGCCAGCAGCCCCGCTCTGGGCAGTTCCTACGAGCAGTACTTC; CDR3aa: CASSPALGSSYEQYF
d_gene: NA; v_gene: TRBV19; abundance: NA; j_gene: TRBJ2-6; len: 15; CDR3nt: TGTGCCAGTAGATCAGTAAGCTCTGGGGCCAACGTCCTGACTTTC; CDR3aa: CASRSVSSGANVLTF
d_gene: TRBD2; v_gene: TRBV10-2; abundance: NA; j_gene: TRBJ2-1; len: 16; CDR3nt: TGCGCCAGCAATTTGGTAGCGGGGGGCTCCTACAATGAGCAGTTCTTC; CDR3aa: CASNLVAGGSYNEQFF
d_gene: TRBD1; v_gene: TRBV7-9; abundance: few; j_gene: TRBJ1-1; len: 18; CDR3nt: TGTGCCAGCAGCTTAGTGAAGGGGACAGGGAGGGGGAACACTGAAGCTTTCTTT; CDR3aa: CASSLVKGTGRGNTEAFF
d_gene: TRBD2; v_gene: TRBV5-1; abundance: NA; j_gene: TRBJ2-1; len: 14; CDR3nt: TGCGCCAGCAGCTTGAGCGGGGGGGCCGGTGAGCAGTTCTTC; CDR3aa: CASSLSGGAGEQFF
d_gene: NA; v_gene: TRBV28; abundance: NA; j_gene: TRBJ1-6; len: 17; CDR3nt: TGTGCCAGCACCTCGGGCCGGGGGAGCTCCTATAATTCACCCCTCCACTTT; CDR3aa: CASTSGRGSSYNSPLHF
d_gene: NA; v_gene: TRBV28; abundance: NA; j_gene: TRBJ2-7; len: 12; CDR3nt: TGTGCCAGCGGTGCCGGGCCGGGGGAGCAGTACTTC; CDR3aa: CASGAGPGEQYF
d_gene: NA; v_gene: TRBV19; abundance: NA; j_gene: TRBJ1-5; len: 12; CDR3nt: TGTGCCAGTAGTTTTAGTGATCAGCCCCAGCATTTT; CDR3aa: CASSFSDQPQHF
d_gene: TRBD1; v_gene: TRBV6-6; abundance: NA; j_gene: TRBJ1-2; len: 14; CDR3nt: TGTGCCAGCAGTTACTGGGGGACAGAGGATGGCTACACCTTC; CDR3aa: CASSYWGTEDGYTF
d_gene: NA; v_gene: TRBV11-3; abundance: NA; j_gene: TRBJ2-7; len: 13; CDR3nt: TGTGCCAGCAGCTCCGGACTGATCTACGAGCAGTACTTC; CDR3aa: CASSSGLIYEQYF
d_gene: TRBD2; v_gene: TRBV5-4; abundance: once; j_gene: TRBJ2-1; len: 14; CDR3nt: TGTGCCAGCAGCTCCGGACTAGCGGGGGACGAGCAGTTCTTC; CDR3aa: CASSSGLAGDEQFF
d_gene: TRBD1; v_gene: TRBV9; abundance: few; j_gene: TRBJ1-2; len: 14; CDR3nt: TGTGCCAGCAGCGTTATCAGGACAGGGGATGGCTACACCTTC; CDR3aa: CASSVIRTGDGYTF
d_gene: NA; v_gene: TRBV7-8; abundance: NA; j_gene: TRBJ2-5; len: 13; CDR3nt: TGTGCCAGCAGCCCCAGCGTCAAAGAGACCCAGTACTTC; CDR3aa: CASSPSVKETQYF
d_gene: NA; v_gene: TRBV6-5; abundance: few; j_gene: TRBJ1-1; len: 14; CDR3nt: TGTGCCAGCAGTTACTCGGGGCTGAACACTGAAGCTTTCTTT; CDR3aa: CASSYSGLNTEAFF
d_gene: NA; v_gene: TRBV7-9; abundance: NA; j_gene: TRBJ2-1; len: 13; CDR3nt: TGTGCCAGCAGCGTACAGGGTCCCAATGAGCAGTTCTTC; CDR3aa: CASSVQGPNEQFF
d_gene: TRBD1; v_gene: TRBV11-2; abundance: NA; j_gene: TRBJ2-7; len: 14; CDR3nt: TGTGCCAGCAGCCCCCTGACAGGGGGCTACGAGCAGTACTTC; CDR3aa: CASSPLTGGYEQYF
d_gene: NA; v_gene: TRBV18; abundance: NA; j_gene: TRBJ1-4; len: 15; CDR3nt: TGTGCCAGCTCATCTCAGGGGATAACTAATGAAAAACTGTTTTTT; CDR3aa: CASSSQGITNEKLFF
d_gene: NA; v_gene: TRBV5-6; abundance: few; j_gene: TRBJ1-1; len: 12; CDR3nt: TGTGCCAGCACCCTAGAGAACACTGAAGCTTTCTTT; CDR3aa: CASTLENTEAFF
d_gene: TRBD1; v_gene: TRBV29-1; abundance: NA; j_gene: TRBJ1-2; len: 13; CDR3nt: TGCAGCGTCCCGACAGGGCGGAACTATGGCTACACCTTC; CDR3aa: CSVPTGRNYGYTF
d_gene: TRBD1; v_gene: TRBV6-5; abundance: few; j_gene: TRBJ1-2; len: 13; CDR3nt: TGTGCCAGCAGTGCCGGGACAGACTATGGCTACACCTTC; CDR3aa: CASSAGTDYGYTF
d_gene: TRBD2; v_gene: TRBV10-1; abundance: NA; j_gene: TRBJ2-1; len: 13; CDR3nt: TGCGCCAGGGAGGGCGGGGGCTACAATGAGCAGTTCTTC; CDR3aa: CAREGGGYNEQFF
d_gene: TRBD1; v_gene: TRBV19; abundance: few; j_gene: TRBJ1-5; len: 15; CDR3nt: TGTGCCAGTAGTGCCACGGGACAGAGCAATCAGCCCCAGCATTTT; CDR3aa: CASSATGQSNQPQHF
d_gene: NA; v_gene: TRBV11-2; abundance: NA; j_gene: TRBJ1-1; len: 12; CDR3nt: TGTGCCAGCAGCCTAATGAACACTGAAGCTTTCTTT; CDR3aa: CASSLMNTEAFF